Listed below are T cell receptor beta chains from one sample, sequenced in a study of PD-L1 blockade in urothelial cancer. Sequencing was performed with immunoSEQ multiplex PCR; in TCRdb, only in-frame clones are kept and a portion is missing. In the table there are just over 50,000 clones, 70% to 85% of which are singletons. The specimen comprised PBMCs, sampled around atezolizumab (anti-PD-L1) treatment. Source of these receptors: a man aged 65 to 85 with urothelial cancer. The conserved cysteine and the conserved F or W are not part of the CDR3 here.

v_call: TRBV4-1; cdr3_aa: ASSRQGDGADTQY
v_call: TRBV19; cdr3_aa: ASKVAGSPNEKLF
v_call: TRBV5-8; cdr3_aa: ASSSRQLSSYEQY
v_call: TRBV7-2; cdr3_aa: ASSYSPQDTQY
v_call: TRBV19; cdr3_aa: ASRIRDTQY
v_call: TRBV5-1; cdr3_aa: ASSLGRSGGYHEQY
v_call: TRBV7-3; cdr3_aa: ASSLGGRGGYNEQF
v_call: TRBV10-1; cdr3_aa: ASSPAGWGNQPQH
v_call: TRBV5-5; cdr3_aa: ASFFRGGRNEQF
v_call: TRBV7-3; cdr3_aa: ASSISRRGTAGWDSPLH
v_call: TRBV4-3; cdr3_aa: ASSQDGGGQVRYGYT
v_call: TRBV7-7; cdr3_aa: ASSNGVTETQY
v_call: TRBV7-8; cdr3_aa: ASSRGGGRGDTQY
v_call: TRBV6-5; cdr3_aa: ASSYSRTGDYEQY
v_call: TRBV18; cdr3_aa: ASSEGTGDQPQH
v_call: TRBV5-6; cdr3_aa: ASSARQGRSQPQH
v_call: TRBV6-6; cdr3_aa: ASSPEPDEKLF
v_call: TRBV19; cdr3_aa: ASGTGVGETQY
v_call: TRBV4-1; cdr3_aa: ASSQDRSNQPQH
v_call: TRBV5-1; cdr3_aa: ASSLQKGNEQF
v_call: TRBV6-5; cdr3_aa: ASTLLGGDYGYT
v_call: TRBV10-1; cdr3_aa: ASTLRRQGGFNEQF
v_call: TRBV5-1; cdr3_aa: ASSLERSGSYNEQF
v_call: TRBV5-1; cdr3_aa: ASSLGSYSYEQY
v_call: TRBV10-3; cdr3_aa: AISPGTGGNTEAF
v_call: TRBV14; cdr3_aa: ASSLLAGEETQY
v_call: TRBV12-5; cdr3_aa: ASGTGQLSSSYNEQF
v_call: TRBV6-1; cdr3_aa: ASGTSGTYEQY
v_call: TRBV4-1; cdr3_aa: ASSPRGLAGGSDTDTQY
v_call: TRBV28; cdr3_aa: ASSRQGAYEQY
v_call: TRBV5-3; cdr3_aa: ARSLVGAGDMNTEAF
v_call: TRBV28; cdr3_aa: ASSFWDREAGELF
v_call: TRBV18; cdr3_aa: ASSPRVPYEQY
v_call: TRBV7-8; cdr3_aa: ASSLVRPGKLYQPQH
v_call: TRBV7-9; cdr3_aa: ASRLPGTPYSTDTQY
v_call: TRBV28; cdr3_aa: ASSLTGRGYEQF
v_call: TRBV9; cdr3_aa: ASSPPRTSRAYNEQF
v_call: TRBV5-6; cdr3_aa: ASSSRQGYEQY
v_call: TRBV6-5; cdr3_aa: ASSAGTSGANVLT
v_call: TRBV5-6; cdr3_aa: ASSFLGQASNQPQH
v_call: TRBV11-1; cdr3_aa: ASSPTGQPEKLF